This paragraph covers one T cell receptor (beta chain) sequence. These data originate in a study of blood T cell repertoires in COVID-19. Study information: In each case, the material was cDNA or gDNA derived from T cells, B-cell-depleted T cells, or PBMCs.

Sequencing was performed with immunoSEQ multiplex PCR; in TCRdb, only in-frame clones are kept and a portion is missing. The data hold approximately 140,000 clones, with 70% to 85% observed a single time. Germline V gene data show CDR1 as LGHDT and CDR2 as YNNKEL (reference sequence). V gave up 1 base and J gave up 6 bases; unmatched junction bases: 2. The length of the CDR3 is 15 residues. Sequencing was performed on peripheral blood. This receptor was identified in a human donor in a cohort sampled during active COVID-19. The chain recombines TRBV3-1 (or the pseudogene TRBV3-2) with TRBJ1-6; 8 bases align to TRBD1. This chain's CDR3 is CASSQAGGSNSPLHF. DNA of the CDR3: TGTGCCAGCAGCCAAGCAGGGGGCAGTAATTCACCCCTCCACTTT.